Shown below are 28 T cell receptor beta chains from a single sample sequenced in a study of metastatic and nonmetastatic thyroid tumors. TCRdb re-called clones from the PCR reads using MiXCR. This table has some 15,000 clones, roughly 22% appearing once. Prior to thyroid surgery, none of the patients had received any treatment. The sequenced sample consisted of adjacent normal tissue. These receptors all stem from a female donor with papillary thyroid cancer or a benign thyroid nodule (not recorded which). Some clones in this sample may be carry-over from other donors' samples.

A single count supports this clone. The CDR3 region is CASSFLGDEAFF. CDR3 nucleotides: TGCGCCAGCAGCTTTTTGGGGGATGAAGCTTTCTTT. The chain has TRBV5-1 and TRBJ1-1; D is possibly TRBD1 (5 bases). This CDR3 spans 12 amino acids. V lost 2 bases, J lost 7 bases, and 9 bases lay in between. From germline, CDR1 is SGHRS and CDR2 YFSETQ.

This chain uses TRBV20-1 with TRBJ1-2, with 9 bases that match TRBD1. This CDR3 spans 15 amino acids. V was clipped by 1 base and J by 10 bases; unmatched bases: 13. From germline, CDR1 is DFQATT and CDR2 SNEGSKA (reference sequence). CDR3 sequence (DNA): TGCAGTGCTAGAGGAGGGACAGGGCCGCGCGAGATCTACACCTTC. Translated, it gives CSARGGTGPREIYTF.

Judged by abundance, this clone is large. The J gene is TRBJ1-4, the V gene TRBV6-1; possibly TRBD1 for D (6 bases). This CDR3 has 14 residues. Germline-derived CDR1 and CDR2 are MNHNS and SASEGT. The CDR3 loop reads CHDGTYRVGEKLFF. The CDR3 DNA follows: TGTCACGACGGTACATACAGGGTCGGCGAAAAACTGTTTTTT.

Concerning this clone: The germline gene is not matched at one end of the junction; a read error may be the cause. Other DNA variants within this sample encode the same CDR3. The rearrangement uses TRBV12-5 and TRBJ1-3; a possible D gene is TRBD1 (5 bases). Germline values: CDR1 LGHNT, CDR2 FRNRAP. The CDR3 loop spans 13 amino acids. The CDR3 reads CASGRDSGNTIYF. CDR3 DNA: TGTGCTAGTGGGAGGGACTCTGGAAACACCATATATTTC.

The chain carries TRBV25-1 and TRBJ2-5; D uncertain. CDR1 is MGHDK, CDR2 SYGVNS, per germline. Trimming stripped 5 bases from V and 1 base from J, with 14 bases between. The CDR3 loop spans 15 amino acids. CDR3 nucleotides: TGTGCCAGCAGTCGCCCAGGAGCGCGCCAAGAGACCCAGTACTTC. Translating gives CASSRPGARQETQYF. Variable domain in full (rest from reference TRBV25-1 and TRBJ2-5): EADIYQTPRYLVIGTGKKITLECSQTMGHDKMYWYQQDPGMELHLIHYSYGVNSTEKGDLSSESTVSRIRTEHFPLTLESARPSHTSQYLCASSRPGARQETQYFGPGTRLLVL.

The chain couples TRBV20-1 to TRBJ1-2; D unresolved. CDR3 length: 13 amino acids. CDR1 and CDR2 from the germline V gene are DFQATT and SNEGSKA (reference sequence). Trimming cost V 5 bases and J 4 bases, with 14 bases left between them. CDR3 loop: CSAPTPEFYGYTF. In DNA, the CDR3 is TGCAGTGCTCCGACGCCGGAATTCTATGGCTACACCTTC.

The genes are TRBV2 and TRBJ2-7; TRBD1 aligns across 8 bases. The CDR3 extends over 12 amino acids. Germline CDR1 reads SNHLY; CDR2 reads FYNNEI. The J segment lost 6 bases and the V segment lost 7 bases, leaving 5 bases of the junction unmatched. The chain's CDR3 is CASTAGGREQYF. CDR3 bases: TGTGCCAGCACCGCAGGGGGCCGCGAGCAGTACTTC.

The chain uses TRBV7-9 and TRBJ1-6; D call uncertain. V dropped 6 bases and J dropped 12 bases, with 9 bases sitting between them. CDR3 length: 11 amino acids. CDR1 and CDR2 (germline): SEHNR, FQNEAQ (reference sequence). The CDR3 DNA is TGTGCCAGCAGAAATCGGGGACCCCTCCACTTT. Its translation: CASRNRGPLHF.

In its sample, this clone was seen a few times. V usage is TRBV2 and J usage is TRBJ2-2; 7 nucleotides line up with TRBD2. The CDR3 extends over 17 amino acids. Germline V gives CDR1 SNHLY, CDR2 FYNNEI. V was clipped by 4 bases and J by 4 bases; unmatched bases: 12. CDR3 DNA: TGTGCCAGCAGTGGTACTAGCGCACTTACATTCACCGGGGAGCTGTTTTTT. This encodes CASSGTSALTFTGELFF.

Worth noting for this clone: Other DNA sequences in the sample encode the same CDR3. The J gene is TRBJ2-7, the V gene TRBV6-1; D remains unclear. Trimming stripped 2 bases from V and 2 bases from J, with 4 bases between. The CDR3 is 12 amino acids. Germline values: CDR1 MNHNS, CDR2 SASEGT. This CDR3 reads CASSELTYEQYF. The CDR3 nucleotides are TGTGCCAGCAGTGAACTTACCTACGAGCAGTACTTC.

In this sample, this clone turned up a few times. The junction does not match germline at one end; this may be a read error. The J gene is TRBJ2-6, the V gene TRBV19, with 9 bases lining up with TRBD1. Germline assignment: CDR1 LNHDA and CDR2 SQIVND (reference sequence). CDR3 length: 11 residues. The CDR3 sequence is CASSLGDREYF. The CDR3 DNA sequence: TGTGCCAGTAGTCTTGGGGACAGGGAGTATTTC.

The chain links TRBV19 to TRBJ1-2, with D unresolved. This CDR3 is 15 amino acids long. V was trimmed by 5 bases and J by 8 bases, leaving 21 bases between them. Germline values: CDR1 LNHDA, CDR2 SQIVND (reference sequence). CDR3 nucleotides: TGTGCCAGTAGTCTTATTCCCACTGGCCGTGGGGGCTACACCTTC. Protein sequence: CASSLIPTGRGGYTF.

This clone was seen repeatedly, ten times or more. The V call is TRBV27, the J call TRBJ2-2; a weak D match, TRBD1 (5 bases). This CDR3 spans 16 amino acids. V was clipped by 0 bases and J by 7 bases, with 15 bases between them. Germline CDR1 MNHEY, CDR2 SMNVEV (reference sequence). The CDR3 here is CASSLSYTGRVGELFF. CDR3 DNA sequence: TGTGCCAGCAGTTTATCGTACACGGGCAGGGTCGGGGAGCTGTTTTTT.

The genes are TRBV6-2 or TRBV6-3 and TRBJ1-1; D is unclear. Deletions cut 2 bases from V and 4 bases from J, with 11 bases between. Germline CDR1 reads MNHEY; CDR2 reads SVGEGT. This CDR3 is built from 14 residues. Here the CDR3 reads CASSYGVLGTEAFF. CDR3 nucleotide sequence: TGTGCCAGCAGTTACGGCGTTCTTGGCACTGAAGCTTTCTTT.

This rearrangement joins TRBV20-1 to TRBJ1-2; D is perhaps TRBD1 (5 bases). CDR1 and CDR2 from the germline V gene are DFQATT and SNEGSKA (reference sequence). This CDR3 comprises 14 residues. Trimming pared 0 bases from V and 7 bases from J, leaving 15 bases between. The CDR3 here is CSARDRGQEGGYTF. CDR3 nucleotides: TGCAGTGCTAGAGACCGGGGCCAGGAGGGTGGCTACACCTTC.

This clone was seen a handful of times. CDR3 sequence (DNA): TGTGCCAGCAGCTACACCACCTCCTACGAGCAGTACTTC. Its protein is CASSYTTSYEQYF. V is TRBV27 and J is TRBJ2-7; D call uncertain. CDR1 MNHEY and CDR2 SMNVEV come from the germline V gene (reference sequence). The CDR3 runs to 13 residues. V dropped 6 bases and J dropped 0 bases, with 9 bases sitting between them.

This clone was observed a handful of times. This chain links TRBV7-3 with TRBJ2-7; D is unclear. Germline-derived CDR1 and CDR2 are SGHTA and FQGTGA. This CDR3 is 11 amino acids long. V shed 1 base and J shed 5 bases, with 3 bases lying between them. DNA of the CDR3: TGTGCCAGCAGCTTAAGAAACGAGCAGTACTTC. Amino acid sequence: CASSLRNEQYF.

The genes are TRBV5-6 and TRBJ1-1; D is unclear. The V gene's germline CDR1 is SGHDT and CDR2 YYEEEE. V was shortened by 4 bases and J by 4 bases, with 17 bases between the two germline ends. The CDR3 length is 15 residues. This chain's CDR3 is CASSPPRRLVTEAFF. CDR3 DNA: TGTGCCAGCAGCCCACCGCGCAGGTTGGTCACTGAAGCTTTCTTT.

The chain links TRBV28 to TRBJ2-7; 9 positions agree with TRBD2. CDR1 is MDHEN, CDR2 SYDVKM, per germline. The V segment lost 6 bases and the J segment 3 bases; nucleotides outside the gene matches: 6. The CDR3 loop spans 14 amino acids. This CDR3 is CASSLLAGSYEQYF. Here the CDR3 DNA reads TGTGCCAGCAGCCTCCTAGCGGGAAGCTACGAGCAGTACTTC.

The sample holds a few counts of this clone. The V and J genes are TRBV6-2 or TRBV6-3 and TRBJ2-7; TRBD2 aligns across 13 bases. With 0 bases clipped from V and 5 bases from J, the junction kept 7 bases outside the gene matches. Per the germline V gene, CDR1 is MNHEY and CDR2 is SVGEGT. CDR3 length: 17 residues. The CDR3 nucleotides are TGTGCCAGCAGTTACTCTCAAAGGACTAGCGGGAGACACGAGCAGTACTTC. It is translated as CASSYSQRTSGRHEQYF.

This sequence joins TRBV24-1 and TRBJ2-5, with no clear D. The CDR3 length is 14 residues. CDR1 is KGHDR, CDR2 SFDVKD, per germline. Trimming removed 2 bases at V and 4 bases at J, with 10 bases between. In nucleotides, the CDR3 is TGTGCCACCAGTGATTCTAAAGTGGGAGAGACCCAGTACTTC. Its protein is CATSDSKVGETQYF.

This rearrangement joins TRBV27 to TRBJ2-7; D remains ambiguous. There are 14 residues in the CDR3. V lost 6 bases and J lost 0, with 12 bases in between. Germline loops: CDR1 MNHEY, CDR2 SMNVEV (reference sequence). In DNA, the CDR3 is TGTGCCAGCAGACCCTATGAGACCTCCTACGAGCAGTACTTC. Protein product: CASRPYETSYEQYF.

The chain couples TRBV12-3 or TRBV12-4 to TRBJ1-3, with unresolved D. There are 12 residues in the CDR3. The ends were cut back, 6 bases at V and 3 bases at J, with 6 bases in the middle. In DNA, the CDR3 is TGTGCCAGCAGCTGGAATGGAAACACCATATATTTT. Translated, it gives CASSWNGNTIYF.

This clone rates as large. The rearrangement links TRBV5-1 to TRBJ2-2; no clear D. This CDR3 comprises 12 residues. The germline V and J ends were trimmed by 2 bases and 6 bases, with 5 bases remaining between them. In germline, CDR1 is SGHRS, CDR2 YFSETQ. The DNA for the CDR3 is TGCGCCAGCAGCTTCCCAGCCGGGGAGCTGTTTTTT. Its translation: CASSFPAGELFF.

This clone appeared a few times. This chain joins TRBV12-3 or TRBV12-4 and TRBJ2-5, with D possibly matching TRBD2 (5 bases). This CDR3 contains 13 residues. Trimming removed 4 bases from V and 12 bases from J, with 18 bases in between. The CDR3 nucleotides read TGTGCCAGCAGTTCCACAAGGACTGCTTTGGAGTACTTC. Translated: CASSSTRTALEYF.

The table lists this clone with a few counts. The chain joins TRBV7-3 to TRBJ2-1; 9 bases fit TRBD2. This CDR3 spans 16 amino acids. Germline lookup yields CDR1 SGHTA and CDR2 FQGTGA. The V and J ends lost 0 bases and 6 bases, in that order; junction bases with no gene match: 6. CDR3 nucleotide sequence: TGTGCCAGCAGCTTAACGGCGGGGGGGTTAGTCAATGAGCAGTTCTTC. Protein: CASSLTAGGLVNEQFF.

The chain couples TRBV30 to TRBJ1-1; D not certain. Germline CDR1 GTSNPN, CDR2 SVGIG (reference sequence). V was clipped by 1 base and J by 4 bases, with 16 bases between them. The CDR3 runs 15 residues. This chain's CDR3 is CAWSDPPRVGTEAFF. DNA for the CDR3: TGTGCCTGGAGTGACCCTCCGCGGGTGGGCACTGAAGCTTTCTTT.

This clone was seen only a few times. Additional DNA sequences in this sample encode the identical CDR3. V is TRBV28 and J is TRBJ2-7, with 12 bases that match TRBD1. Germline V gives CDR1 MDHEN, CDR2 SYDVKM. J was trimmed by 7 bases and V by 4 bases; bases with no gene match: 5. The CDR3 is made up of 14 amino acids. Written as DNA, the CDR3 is TGTGCCAGCAGTTACGGGACAGGGGGCGGAGAGCAGTACTTC. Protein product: CASSYGTGGGEQYF. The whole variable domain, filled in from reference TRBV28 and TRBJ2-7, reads DVKVTQSSRYLVKRTGEKVFLECVQDMDHENMFWYRQDPGLGLRLIYFSYDVKMKEKGDIPEGYSVSREKKERFSLILESASTNQTSMYLCASSYGTGGGEQYFGPGTRLTVT.